The rows below give T cell receptor beta chains drawn from one sample of a study of PD-L1 blockade in urothelial cancer. Some clones are missing from TCRdb's copy, which holds only in-frame ones; the method was immunoSEQ multiplex PCR. This sample has roughly 100,000 clones, with more than 80% found just once. Here the sequenced sample was PBMCs, taken around atezolizumab (anti-PD-L1) treatment. Receptors were obtained from a woman aged 80 or over with urothelial cancer. CDR3s include the opening cysteine and the closing phenylalanine or tryptophan. D genes are given only for firm matches. Clone size is shown for a subset of rows, as once, few, many or a class of expanded clone.

clone size | CDR3 length | J gene | V gene | D gene | CDR3 DNA | CDR3 protein
- | 17 | TRBJ1-1 | TRBV4-2 | - | TGTGCCAGCAGCCAAGTGGGGAACGTCCACGGAGGGACTGAAGCTTTCTTT | CASSQVGNVHGGTEAFF
- | 14 | TRBJ1-5 | TRBV5-8 | TRBD1 | TGTGCCAGCAGCTCCGGACAGGGGAGTCAGCCCCAGCATTTT | CASSSGQGSQPQHF
- | 17 | TRBJ1-5 | TRBV28 | TRBD1 | TGTGCCAGCAGTGCCACAGGGGTCCCCCTAAGCAATCAGCCCCAGCATTTT | CASSATGVPLSNQPQHF
- | 15 | TRBJ2-2 | TRBV11-1 | - | TGTGCCAGCAGCCCTAAGGAGCTCAACACCGGGGAGCTGTTTTTT | CASSPKELNTGELFF
- | 14 | TRBJ1-2 | TRBV5-6 | TRBD1 | TGTGCCAGCAGCTGGGGACAGGGGGGGTATGGCTACACCTTC | CASSWGQGGYGYTF
- | 14 | TRBJ1-5 | TRBV9 | TRBD1 | TGTGCCAGCAGTCTCCAGTCCCAGGGGGGGCCCCAGCATTTT | CASSLQSQGGPQHF
- | 16 | TRBJ1-2 | TRBV18 | TRBD1 | TGTGCCAGCTCACCAACAACCGACAGGGGAGGCTATGGCTACACCTTC | CASSPTTDRGGYGYTF
- | 13 | TRBJ2-3 | TRBV11-3 | - | TGTGCCAGCAGCAGGGGGGGAGCAGATACGCAGTATTTT | CASSRGGADTQYF
few | 12 | TRBJ1-2 | TRBV5-1 | TRBD1 | TGCGCCAGCAGCTTCCAGGGGGATGGCTACACCTTC | CASSFQGDGYTF
- | 16 | TRBJ1-1 | TRBV6-7 | TRBD1 | TGTGCCAGCAGTTACGGGCAGGGGGACGAGAACACTGAAGCTTTCTTT | CASSYGQGDENTEAFF
- | 15 | TRBJ2-1 | TRBV9 | - | TGTGCCAGCAGCCCCACCCTCGGCTCCTACAATGAGCAGTTCTTC | CASSPTLGSYNEQFF
- | 17 | TRBJ2-1 | TRBV7-6 | TRBD2 | TGTGCCAGCAGCCCCTTTGGTAGCGGGAGCCCCCTAGATGAGCAGTTCTTC | CASSPFGSGSPLDEQFF
- | 14 | TRBJ1-5 | TRBV5-1 | - | TGCGCCAGCAGCCCGGACAGTAGCAATCAGCCCCAGCATTTT | CASSPDSSNQPQHF
- | 15 | TRBJ2-2 | TRBV2 | TRBD2 | TGTGCCAGCAGTGATCGTAGCGGGAAGACCGGGGAGCTGTTTTTT | CASSDRSGKTGELFF
- | 15 | TRBJ2-7 | TRBV5-1 | TRBD1 | TGCGCCAGCAGCCTGGGCGCAGGGGGCGTCTACGAGCAGTACTTC | CASSLGAGGVYEQYF
- | 16 | TRBJ1-1 | TRBV28 | TRBD1 | TGTGCCAGCAGTTCAGACCCGACAGGGAGGATCACTGAAGCTTTCTTT | CASSSDPTGRITEAFF
few | 13 | TRBJ1-1 | TRBV6-5 | - | TGTGCCAGCAGTTACGTGCCAGGCGCTGAAGCTTTCTTT | CASSYVPGAEAFF
- | 13 | TRBJ2-7 | TRBV5-1 | - | TGCGCCAGCAGCTTGTCCCAGGTTGGCGAGCAGTACTTC | CASSLSQVGEQYF
- | 18 | TRBJ2-2 | TRBV14 | TRBD2 | TGTGCCAGCAGCCTTGGACTAGCGGGAGGGCCGGTCGCCGGGGAGCTGTTTTTT | CASSLGLAGGPVAGELFF
- | 15 | TRBJ2-7 | TRBV29-1 | TRBD2 | TGCAGCGGCTTACAGGGGACTAGCGGGAGCAACGAGCAGTACTTC | CSGLQGTSGSNEQYF
- | 17 | TRBJ1-4 | TRBV7-9 | - | TGTGCCAGCAGCGAGAGGACTTTCACGGGGACTAATGAAAAACTGTTTTTT | CASSERTFTGTNEKLFF
- | 17 | TRBJ2-7 | TRBV19 | - | TGTGCCAGTAGCCCCTTTTATGTGCTAGCGCCGACCTACGAGCAGTACTTC | CASSPFYVLAPTYEQYF
- | 17 | TRBJ2-2 | TRBV9 | TRBD2 | TGTGCCAGCAGCGTAGGTGGAGCGGGAGGGTACACCGGGGAGCTGTTTTTT | CASSVGGAGGYTGELFF
- | 13 | TRBJ2-1 | TRBV18 | - | TGTGCCAGCTCGGCCCGGGAAGGCGATGAGCAGTTCTTC | CASSAREGDEQFF
- | 17 | TRBJ1-4 | TRBV28 | - | TGTGCCAGCAGTTTAAATGAGAGGAGGACAACTAATGAAAAACTGTTTTTT | CASSLNERRTTNEKLFF
- | 14 | TRBJ2-7 | TRBV11-2 | TRBD2 | TGTGCCAGCAGCTCGGGACTAGCGGGAAACGAGCAGTACTTC | CASSSGLAGNEQYF
- | 13 | TRBJ1-2 | TRBV30 | TRBD1 | TGTGCCGTGAACAGGGGAGAATCAAATGGCTACACCTTC | CAVNRGESNGYTF
- | 15 | TRBJ2-5 | TRBV30 | TRBD2 | TGTGCCTGGAGACTGACTAGCGGGAACTGGGAGACCCAGTACTTC | CAWRLTSGNWETQYF
- | 15 | TRBJ2-2 | TRBV5-3 | - | TGTGCCAGAGATTCGGGGGACGCGAACACCGGGGAGCTGTTTTTT | CARDSGDANTGELFF
- | 15 | TRBJ2-6 | TRBV2 | TRBD2 | TGTGCCGGGACTAGCGGGGCGTCTGGGGCCAACGTCCTGACTTTC | CAGTSGASGANVLTF
- | 14 | TRBJ2-2 | TRBV7-8 | - | TGTGCCAGCAGCTTTCGTGGGGGCCCCGGGGAGCTGTTTTTT | CASSFRGGPGELFF
- | 14 | TRBJ1-5 | TRBV27 | TRBD1 | TGTGCCAGCAGTCGACAGGGGGCTTATCAGCCCCAGCATTTT | CASSRQGAYQPQHF
- | 15 | TRBJ1-1 | TRBV5-1 | TRBD1 | TGCGCCAGCAGCGCCTCCGGGACAGGGACAACTGAAGCTTTCTTT | CASSASGTGTTEAFF
- | 14 | TRBJ1-3 | TRBV30 | TRBD1 | TGTGCCTGGCAGGTCGGACAGGCCGGAAACACCATATATTTT | CAWQVGQAGNTIYF
- | 13 | TRBJ2-3 | TRBV6-6 | TRBD1 | TGTGCCAGCCTCTCCCCGGACAGGGCTACGCAGTATTTT | CASLSPDRATQYF
- | 15 | TRBJ2-5 | TRBV9 | TRBD2 | TGTGCCAGCAGCCCCAGCGGGAGACCCCAAGAGACCCAGTACTTC | CASSPSGRPQETQYF
- | 14 | TRBJ1-5 | TRBV6-1 | - | TGTGCCAGCAGTGAAAGCGGCATCAATCAGCCCCAGCATTTT | CASSESGINQPQHF
- | 13 | TRBJ2-2 | TRBV7-2 | - | TGTGCCAGCAGCTCCACAGACACCGGGGAGCTGTTTTTT | CASSSTDTGELFF
- | 12 | TRBJ2-7 | TRBV28 | - | TGTGCCAGCAGTTCCAACTCCTACGAGCAGTACTTC | CASSSNSYEQYF
- | 15 | TRBJ1-3 | TRBV5-6 | - | TGTGCCAGCAGCTTTGGAGGAAACTCTGGAAACACCATATATTTT | CASSFGGNSGNTIYF
- | 13 | TRBJ2-7 | TRBV7-9 | - | TGTGCCAGCAGCTTGGCCCTGCACTACGAGCAGTACTTC | CASSLALHYEQYF
- | 12 | TRBJ2-7 | TRBV28 | - | TGTGCCAGCAGTCGTCGGAGACTTGAGCAGTACTTC | CASSRRRLEQYF
once | 13 | TRBJ1-1 | TRBV7-9 | - | TGTGCCAGCAGCTTGGAGGGAGGGGGTGAAGCTTTCTTT | CASSLEGGGEAFF